The 20 T cell receptor beta chains given below trace back to one sample, sequenced in a study of blood T cell repertoires in COVID-19. Generated by immunoSEQ multiplex PCR, the TCRdb table keeps only in-frame clones and is missing some. Of roughly 90,000 clones in the sample, about 85% were seen once. Sequencing was performed on peripheral blood. The receptors here all came from a woman aged 70 to 79 with acute or convalescent COVID-19.

The V and J genes are TRBV29-1 and TRBJ1-1, with D tentatively TRBD1 (5 bases). Trimming took off 6 bases at V and 0 bases at J, with 11 bases between the two ends. The CDR3 loop spans 13 amino acids. Per germline, CDR1 SQVTM and CDR2 ANQGSEA. This CDR3 reads CSVATDMNTEAFF. The CDR3, as DNA: TGCAGCGTGGCGACAGACATGAACACTGAAGCTTTCTTT.

This chain joins TRBV5-5 and TRBJ2-7; 8 bases map to TRBD1. The germline V gene encodes CDR1 SGHKS and CDR2 YYEKEE (reference sequence). V lost 2 bases, J lost 6 bases, and 4 bases stayed unmatched. The CDR3 is made up of 13 amino acids. In DNA, the CDR3 is TGTGCCAGCAGCTTAGGACAGGGTGTCGAGCAGTACTTC. As protein: CASSLGQGVEQYF. Full variable domain (remainder filled in from reference TRBV5-5 and TRBJ2-7): DAGVTQSPTHLIKTRGQQVTLRCSPISGHKSVSWYQQVLGQGPQFIFQYYEKEERGRGNFPDRFSARQFPNYSSELNVNALLLGDSALYLCASSLGQGVEQYFGPGTRLTVT.

The V call is TRBV25-1, the J call TRBJ1-2; 8 bases map to TRBD1. The CDR3 contains 15 residues. V trimming: 4 bases; J trimming: 6 bases; junction bases outside the gene matches: 10. CDR1 and CDR2 (germline): MGHDK, SYGVNS. The DNA for the CDR3 is TGTGCCAGCAGTGGAGCCGGGACAGGCTGGGATGGCTACACCTTC. Translating gives CASSGAGTGWDGYTF.

This sequence joins TRBV6-5 and TRBJ2-7; TRBD1 is a possible D gene (6 bases). With 0 bases removed from V and 2 bases from J, the gap between germline ends came to 8 bases. This CDR3 has 14 residues. Germline CDR1 reads MNHEY; CDR2 reads SVGAGI. The CDR3 nucleotides are TGTGCCAGCAGTTACTCGGGGGACACCTACGAGCAGTACTTC. Its protein product is CASSYSGDTYEQYF.

The chain combines TRBV5-1 with TRBJ1-1; no clear D. The V end was cut by 1 base, the J end by 0 bases, with 10 bases between. Germline CDR1 reads SGHRS; CDR2 reads YFSETQ. The CDR3 totals 15 residues. CDR3 protein: CASSLLRAMNTEAFF. For the CDR3, the DNA is TGCGCCAGCAGCTTGCTCCGCGCCATGAACACTGAAGCTTTCTTT. Supplemented by reference TRBV5-1 and TRBJ1-1, the full variable domain reads KAGVTQTPRYLIKTRGQQVTLSCSPISGHRSVSWYQQTPGQGLQFLFEYFSETQRNKGNFPGRFSGRQFSNSRSEMNVSTLELGDSALYLCASSLLRAMNTEAFFGQGTRLTVV.

CDR3 in amino acids: CASRGIGQGGLETQYF. The CDR3 DNA follows: TGTGCCAGCAGGGGAATTGGACAGGGCGGACTGGAGACCCAGTACTTC. The chain links TRBV3-1 (or the pseudogene TRBV3-2) to TRBJ2-5, with 8 bases matching TRBD1. Germline CDR1 reads LGHDT; CDR2 reads YNNKEL (reference sequence). The junction had 14 bases not matched to a gene; V was cut back by 6 bases and J by 5 bases. This CDR3 contains 16 residues.

The chain links TRBV27 to TRBJ2-3, with D perhaps matching TRBD1 (6 bases). V was clipped by 4 bases and J by 1 base, with 12 bases between them. Germline-derived CDR1 and CDR2 are MNHEY and SMNVEV (reference sequence). CDR3 length: 15 residues. CDR3 DNA: TGTGCCAGCAGTTCACAAGGACAGCGCACAGATACGCAGTATTTT. Translation: CASSSQGQRTDTQYF.

This clone was observed a handful of times. The V and J genes are TRBV5-6 and TRBJ2-3, with 9 bases that match TRBD2. Germline lookup yields CDR1 SGHDT and CDR2 YYEEEE. The CDR3 is made up of 17 amino acids. Trimming took 0 bases from V and 1 from J; bases not matched to a gene: 6. The CDR3 sequence is CASSLELAGPRTDTQYF. The CDR3 nucleotides are TGTGCCAGCAGCTTGGAACTAGCGGGCCCGCGCACAGATACGCAGTATTTT. Together with reference TRBV5-6 and TRBJ2-3, the CDR3 gives the full variable domain: DAGVTQSPTHLIKTRGQQVTLRCSPKSGHDTVSWYQQALGQGPQFIFQYYEEEERQRGNFPDRFSGHQFPNYSSELNVNALLLGDSALYLCASSLELAGPRTDTQYFGPGTRLTVL.

The rearrangement links TRBV9 to TRBJ2-7, with a possible D match to TRBD1 (6 bases). This CDR3 is 16 amino acids long. Germline CDR1 and CDR2: SGDLS and YYNGEE. Trimming removed 4 bases at V and 7 bases at J, with 24 bases between. The CDR3 nucleotides are TGTGCCAGCAGCCCCGGACTCTCAGGGGTCTTTCTGGAGCAGTACTTC. It encodes CASSPGLSGVFLEQYF.

This chain uses TRBV11-2 with TRBJ2-7; tentatively, D is TRBD2 (6 bases). This CDR3 comprises 13 residues. V lost 5 bases and J 2 bases, leaving 10 bases between the germline ends. CDR1 and CDR2 (germline): SGHAT, FQNNGV. The CDR3 protein is CASSRWGAYEQYF. CDR3 in DNA: TGTGCCAGCAGCCGCTGGGGGGCCTACGAGCAGTACTTC.

This sequence joins TRBV4-1 and TRBJ1-5, with D unresolved. The germline V gene encodes CDR1 MGHRA and CDR2 YSYEKL. There are 15 residues in the CDR3. Trimming took off 0 bases at V and 0 bases at J, with 6 bases between the two ends. CDR3: CASSQESNSNQPQHF. CDR3 in DNA: TGCGCCAGCAGCCAAGAATCCAATAGCAATCAGCCCCAGCATTTT.

The rearrangement links TRBV2 to TRBJ1-1, with 9 bases matching TRBD1. With V trimmed by 4 bases and J by 4 bases, 10 bases remained unmatched. The germline V gene has CDR1 SNHLY and CDR2 FYNNEI. The CDR3 runs to 16 residues. For the CDR3, the DNA is TGTGCCAGCAGTGCGGGGACAGGGCCATTTGGCACTGAAGCTTTCTTT. It translates to CASSAGTGPFGTEAFF.

The V and J genes are TRBV7-2 and TRBJ1-1; no clear D gene. The ends were cut back, 1 base at V and 9 bases at J, with 15 bases in the middle. The CDR3 is 14 residues long. CDR1 SGHTA and CDR2 FQGNSA come from the germline V gene. The CDR3 protein is CASSLGSRDFKAFF. The CDR3 DNA follows: TGTGCCAGCAGCTTAGGCTCTCGGGATTTTAAAGCTTTCTTT. Together with reference TRBV7-2 and TRBJ1-1, the CDR3 gives the full variable domain: GAGVSQSPSNKVTEKGKDVELRCDPISGHTALYWYRQSLGQGLEFLIYFQGNSAPDKSGLPSDRFSAERTGGSVSTLTIQRTQQEDSAVYLCASSLGSRDFKAFFGQGTRLTVV.

V and J are TRBV7-2 and TRBJ1-5; D perhaps matches TRBD1 (6 bases). Trimming took 2 bases from V and 1 from J, leaving 9 bases between them. The CDR3 extends over 15 amino acids. CDR1 is SGHTA, CDR2 FQGNSA, per germline. The CDR3 bases are TGTGCCAGCAGCTTATCTCAGGGGAGCAATCAGCCCCAGCATTTT. Translated, it gives CASSLSQGSNQPQHF.

The chain is built from TRBV19 and TRBJ1-2, with D perhaps TRBD1 (6 bases). The germline CDR1 and CDR2 sequences are LNHDA and SQIVND (reference sequence). V gave up 3 bases and J gave up 0 bases, with 17 bases separating them. The CDR3 runs 17 residues. CDR3 protein: CASSIRPNRVANYGYTF. In DNA, the CDR3 is TGTGCCAGTAGTATCCGCCCGAACAGGGTAGCTAACTATGGCTACACCTTC.

This clone was observed a few times. The chain combines TRBV10-1 with TRBJ1-1; D uncertain. V lost 2 bases and J 5 bases, leaving 9 bases between the germline ends. Germline V gene data show CDR1 as WNHNN and CDR2 as SYGVQD (reference sequence). The CDR3 has 13 residues. CDR3 nucleotides: TGCGCCAGCAGTGAGGAACTTGAGACTGAAGCTTTCTTT. Its protein is CASSEELETEAFF.

This clone was picked up a small number of times. V gene TRBV6-4 combines with J gene TRBJ1-2, with 11 nucleotides matching TRBD1. With 4 bases clipped from V and 6 bases from J, the junction kept 4 bases outside the gene matches. The CDR3 contains 14 residues. Germline V CDR1 and CDR2: MRHNA, SNTAGT. For the CDR3, the DNA is TGTGCCAGCAGTGCCGGGACAGGGGGAAATGGCTACACCTTC. Translated, it gives CASSAGTGGNGYTF.

This rearrangement joins TRBV5-8 to TRBJ2-6, with D tentatively TRBD2 (6 bases). CDR1 SGHTS and CDR2 YDEGEE come from the germline V gene. CDR3 length: 16 amino acids. Between the trimmed V and J ends, which lost 3 bases and 2 bases, there was a span of 12 bases. The CDR3 is CASSSGRGTGANVLTF. In DNA, the CDR3 is TGTGCCAGCAGCTCTGGGCGGGGAACTGGGGCCAACGTCCTGACTTTC.

This rearrangement joins TRBV11-2 to TRBJ1-3; the D gene is possibly TRBD1 (6 bases). Trimming stripped 5 bases from V and 4 bases from J, with 12 bases between. CDR3 length: 14 residues. CDR1 is SGHAT, CDR2 FQNNGV, per germline. CDR3 residues: CASSRTGSGNTIYF. The CDR3 DNA is TGTGCCAGCAGCCGTACAGGGTCAGGAAACACCATATATTTT.

This CDR3 is CASSDSRQGTKFF. In DNA form, the CDR3 reads TGTGCCAGCAGTGATAGTCGACAGGGCACGAAGTTCTTC. The chain has TRBV2 and TRBJ2-1; 7 positions match TRBD1. The germline V gene has CDR1 SNHLY and CDR2 FYNNEI. With 3 bases clipped from V and 14 bases from J, the junction kept 10 bases outside the gene matches. The CDR3 totals 13 residues.